The clone carrying this T cell receptor (beta chain) showed up many times. What it binds is unknown. The TCR beta library used iRepertoire HTBI primers with Arm-PCR amplification of CDR3. TCRdb re-called the multiplex PCR reads through MiXCR, storing one row per CDR3 protein. Among 420,000 or so distinct CDR3 sequences, approximately 16% were seen once, and the ten largest hold 23%. This sample stems from a study of regulatory T cells in long-lasting Graves disease. The study's findings and limits: Under persistent disease, TRBV28, TRBJ1-2 and TRBJ2-5 were used preferentially.

Specified time point: newly diagnosed GD, antithyroid drugs for less than 3 months. The TCR library used RNA extracted from PBMCs. In each case, Graves' disease was diagnosed per American Thyroid Association guidelines. The CDR3 length is 14 residues. V dropped 2 bases and J dropped 6; count of bases not matched to a gene: 3. Germline CDR1 and CDR2: SEHNR and FQNEAQ (reference sequence). These data are also associated with another study on T cells in Graves' hyperthyroidism and ophthalmopathy.

The origin of this receptor is a woman under 30 with Graves disease. This sample comprised peripheral blood mononuclear cells (PBMCs), obtained at new diagnosis, from a patient treated with antithyroid drugs. The chain combines TRBV7-9 with TRBJ2-2; 7 bases fit TRBD2. The CDR3 protein is CASSLSTSSGELFF. For the CDR3, the DNA is TGTGCCAGCAGCTTATCGACTAGCTCCGGGGAGCTGTTTTTT.